The 3 T cell receptor beta chains presented below share a single source sample, sequenced in a study of CD8 T cells in ankylosing spondylitis. TCRdb fed the 5' RACE reads into MiXCR, producing one record per CDR3 protein. The sample shows about 240,000 distinct CDR3 sequences, under 30% of them seen only once. Sample: blood, either unsorted or a sorted T cell fraction (not recorded which). The receptors here all came from a male donor with ankylosing spondylitis or in good health (not recorded which).

This clonotype was observed a few times. The chain has TRBV24-1 and TRBJ2-5; no definite D call. The V gene lost 2 bases and the J gene lost 5 bases, with 11 bases spanning the gap. This CDR3 is built from 14 residues. CDR1 is KGHDR, CDR2 SFDVKD, per germline. The chain's CDR3 is CATSDSDGLETQYF. The CDR3 DNA reads TGTGCCACCAGTGATTCGGACGGGCTGGAGACCCAGTACTTC.

This sequence joins TRBV6-1 and TRBJ2-2, with a weak D call TRBD2 (5 bases). This CDR3 has 14 residues. Germline assignment: CDR1 MNHNS and CDR2 SASEGT. Trimming cost V 9 bases and J 6 bases, with 17 bases left between them. CDR3 residues: CASWSWRVAGELFF. DNA for the CDR3: TGTGCCAGTTGGTCCTGGCGGGTTGCCGGGGAGCTGTTTTTT.

V and J are TRBV7-8 and TRBJ2-3, with D possibly TRBD1 on 5 matching bases. Germline values: CDR1 SGHVS, CDR2 FQNEAQ. V was trimmed by 4 bases and J by 11 bases, leaving 10 bases between them. This CDR3 is built from 11 residues. CDR3 sequence (DNA): TGTGCCAGCAGCTGGGGCACTCTGCAGTATTTT. Its translation is CASSWGTLQYF.